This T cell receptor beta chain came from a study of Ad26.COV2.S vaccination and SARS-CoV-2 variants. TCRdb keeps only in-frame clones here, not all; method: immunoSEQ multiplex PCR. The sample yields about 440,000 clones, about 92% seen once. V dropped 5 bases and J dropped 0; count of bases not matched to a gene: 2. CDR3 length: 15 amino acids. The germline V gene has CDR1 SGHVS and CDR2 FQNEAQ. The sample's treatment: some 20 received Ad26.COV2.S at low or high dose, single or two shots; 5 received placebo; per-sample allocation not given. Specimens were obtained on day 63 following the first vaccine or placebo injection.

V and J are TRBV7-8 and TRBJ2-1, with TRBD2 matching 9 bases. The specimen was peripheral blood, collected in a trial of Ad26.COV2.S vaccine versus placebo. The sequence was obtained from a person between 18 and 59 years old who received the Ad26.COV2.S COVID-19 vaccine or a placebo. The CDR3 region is CASSLSGSSYNEQFF. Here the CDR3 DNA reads TGTGCCAGCAGCCTTAGCGGGAGCTCCTACAATGAGCAGTTCTTC. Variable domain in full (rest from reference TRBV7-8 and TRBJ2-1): GAGVSQSPRYKVAKRGQDVALRCDPISGHVSLFWYQQALGQGPEFLTYFQNEAQLDKSGLPSDRFFAERPEGSVSTLKIQRTQQEDSAVYLCASSLSGSSYNEQFFGPGTRLTVL.